These 31 T cell receptor beta chains were sequenced from one sample in a study of cytomegalovirus exposure and HLA in healthy donors (dated by TCRdb to about 2017). The library was generated by the immunoSEQ multiplex PCR assay. For the multiplex PCR, a mixture combining 60 forward primers for TCR Vbeta segments and 13 reverse primers for TCR Jbeta segments was used. TCRdb took this table from immuneACCESS and kept in-frame rearrangements with V and J called. Such tables lack part of the clones; where checked against another copy, unresolved V genes explain under half of the gap, and the rest is unexplained. The sample yields 160,000 or so clones; around three quarters were counted once. Jointly, the top ten make up roughly 0.76% of the sample. The specimen sequenced was PBMCs. All receptors come from a woman aged 40 to 50 in good health and CMV-seronegative.

CDR3 sequence reads: CAILAGTEYTGELFF. CDR3 bases: TGTGCCATTCTGGCCGGGACAGAATACACCGGGGAGCTGTTTTTT. This chain uses TRBV10-3 with TRBJ2-2; 7 bases match TRBD1. The CDR3 spans 15 residues. J gave up 3 bases and V 9 bases, and 10 bases lay outside the gene matches. CDR1 is ENHRY, CDR2 SYGVKD, per germline.

This clone was found a few times. In DNA, the CDR3 is TGTGCCAGCAGTGTATCGGGGGGCAGGGATCATGGCTACACCTTC. Protein product: CASSVSGGRDHGYTF. V and J are TRBV6-1 and TRBJ1-2, with D possibly TRBD1 on 6 matching bases. In germline, CDR1 is MNHNS, CDR2 SASEGT. V gave up 4 bases and J gave up 6 bases, with 18 bases separating them. CDR3 length: 15 residues.

Notes on this clone: One end of the junction fails to match germline, which may point to a read error. The chain employs TRBV7-7 and TRBJ2-5; TRBD1 aligns across 7 bases. The germline V gene has CDR1 SSHAT and CDR2 FNYEAQ (reference sequence). The CDR3 consists of 15 residues. CDR3 nucleotide sequence: TGTGCTAGCAGCTTCCGACCAGGGGGTTCGGAGACCCAGTACTTC. Translated: CASSFRPGGSETQYF.

This clone was seen a handful of times. This chain joins TRBV6-1 and TRBJ1-5; perhaps TRBD1 as D (5 bases). The V and J ends lost 1 base and 2 bases respectively, with 21 bases between them. Germline loops: CDR1 MNHNS, CDR2 SASEGT. There are 19 residues in the CDR3. The CDR3 is CASSEVANAGFVGNQPQHF. The CDR3 DNA is TGTGCCAGCAGTGAAGTCGCCAACGCAGGGTTCGTGGGCAATCAGCCCCAGCATTTT.

This sequence joins TRBV10-3 and TRBJ2-3, with 14 bases identical to TRBD2. Looked up from germline, CDR1 is ENHRY and CDR2 is SYGVKD. The CDR3 is made up of 18 amino acids. With V trimmed by 6 bases and J by 1 base, 9 bases remained unmatched. In DNA form, the CDR3 reads TGTGCCATCAGCTCGGGACTAGCGGGAGCGGTTGGCACAGATACGCAGTATTTT. Its protein product is CAISSGLAGAVGTDTQYF.

This clone has a handful of counts. The chain employs TRBV6-1 and TRBJ1-1; D is perhaps TRBD1 (6 bases). Trimming took off 1 base at V and 0 bases at J, with 9 bases between the two ends. The V gene's germline CDR1 is MNHNS and CDR2 SASEGT. The CDR3 contains 15 residues. CDR3 amino acids: CASSEVRTVNTEAFF. DNA of the CDR3: TGTGCCAGCAGTGAAGTGAGGACAGTGAACACTGAAGCTTTCTTT.

The chain is built from TRBV7-9 and TRBJ2-7; 11 bases align to TRBD2. The germline CDR1 and CDR2 sequences are SEHNR and FQNEAQ (reference sequence). The V segment lost 4 bases and the J segment 5 bases; nucleotides outside the gene matches: 7. This CDR3 is built from 15 residues. CDR3 DNA sequence: TGTGCCAGCAGCTCCACTAGCGGGGGTTACCACGAGCAGTACTTC. Translated, it gives CASSSTSGGYHEQYF. The full variable domain, rest sourced from reference TRBV7-9 and TRBJ2-7, is DTGVSQNPRHKITKRGQNVTFRCDPISEHNRLYWYRQTLGQGPEFLTYFQNEAQLEKSRLLSDRFSAERPKGSFSTLEIQRTEQGDSAMYLCASSSTSGGYHEQYFGPGTRLTVT.

This sequence joins TRBV6-1 and TRBJ2-7, with 9 bases identical to TRBD2. The CDR3 has 15 residues. Germline lookup yields CDR1 MNHNS and CDR2 SASEGT. V was clipped by 6 bases and J by 2 bases; unmatched bases: 8. The CDR3 spells CASRPASGVTYEQYF. The CDR3, as DNA: TGTGCCAGCAGACCCGCTAGCGGGGTCACCTACGAGCAGTACTTC.

The chain joins TRBV6-5 to TRBJ2-1; the match to TRBD2 covers 10 bases. The ends lost 5 bases at V and 7 bases at J; junction bases unmatched: 8. Germline lookup yields CDR1 MNHEY and CDR2 SVGAGI. The CDR3 runs 15 residues. CDR3 coding DNA: TGTGCCAGCAGTAGCTACCAGCGGGAGGGGAATGAGCAGTTCTTC. Translating it yields CASSSYQREGNEQFF.

The rearrangement links TRBV19 to TRBJ1-1; D call uncertain. In germline, CDR1 is LNHDA, CDR2 SQIVND (reference sequence). The CDR3 totals 15 residues. V gave up 0 bases and J gave up 0 bases, with 8 bases separating them. The CDR3 is CASSIDRSMNTEAFF. For the CDR3, the DNA is TGTGCCAGTAGTATAGATCGGTCCATGAACACTGAAGCTTTCTTT.

V gene TRBV5-4 combines with J gene TRBJ1-2, with D maybe TRBD1 (5 bases). There are 15 residues in the CDR3. Germline V gives CDR1 SGHNT, CDR2 YYREEE (reference sequence). V dropped 0 bases and J dropped 6 bases, with 15 bases sitting between them. CDR3 in amino acids: CASSLAQGGENGYTF. The CDR3 bases are TGTGCCAGCAGCTTGGCTCAGGGCGGGGAAAATGGCTACACCTTC.

The V call is TRBV19, the J call TRBJ1-2; D gene ambiguous. CDR1 and CDR2 (germline): LNHDA, SQIVND (reference sequence). Trimming cost V 4 bases and J 5 bases, with 14 bases left between them. This CDR3 comprises 14 residues. CDR3 DNA: TGTGCCAGTAGTAGCGGGCCCGGAGGGTATGGCTACACCTTC. Its translation: CASSSGPGGYGYTF.

The rearrangement joins TRBV19 to TRBJ1-1, with D uncertain. The CDR3 runs to 14 residues. Deletions cut 5 bases from V and 5 bases from J, with 15 bases between. Germline V gives CDR1 LNHDA, CDR2 SQIVND (reference sequence). This CDR3 reads CASSSQPGKTEAFF. CDR3 sequence (DNA): TGTGCCAGTAGTTCCCAACCGGGAAAAACTGAAGCTTTCTTT.

CDR3 DNA sequence: TGCGCCAGCAGCTTCGACAGATCTAATGAAAAACTGTTTTTT. Its protein is CASSFDRSNEKLFF. The chain employs TRBV5-1 and TRBJ1-4, with a tentative D call TRBD1 (5 bases). The V and J ends lost 2 bases and 3 bases respectively, with 8 bases between them. CDR1 and CDR2 from the germline V gene are SGHRS and YFSETQ. This CDR3 contains 14 residues.

This chain uses TRBV28 with TRBJ2-1; D gene ambiguous. V was trimmed by 8 bases and J by 7 bases, leaving 9 bases between them. Germline V gives CDR1 MDHEN, CDR2 SYDVKM. The length of the CDR3 is 11 residues. This chain's CDR3 is CASELTNEQFF. CDR3 bases: TGTGCCAGCGAACTTACGAATGAGCAGTTCTTC.

V usage is TRBV7-9 and J usage is TRBJ1-4, with 7 bases aligning to TRBD1. This CDR3 spans 18 amino acids. V was pared by 2 bases and J by 4 bases, with 13 bases of the junction left unmatched. Germline-derived CDR1 and CDR2 are SEHNR and FQNEAQ (reference sequence). CDR3 amino acids: CASSLPVDPRDSNEKLFF. CDR3 nucleotide sequence: TGTGCCAGCAGCTTACCAGTCGACCCCCGGGACAGTAATGAAAAACTGTTTTTT.

The chain employs TRBV30 and TRBJ2-7; D not certain. Germline V gene data show CDR1 as GTSNPN and CDR2 as SVGIG (reference sequence). Trimming removed 0 bases from V and 4 bases from J, with 4 bases in between. CDR3 size: 11 residues. CDR3 loop: CAWSVQYEQYF. DNA of the CDR3: TGTGCCTGGAGTGTACAATACGAGCAGTACTTC.

The chain recombines TRBV19 with TRBJ1-3, with D unclear. This CDR3 is built from 14 residues. Trimming took 10 bases from V and 0 from J, leaving 13 bases between them. The germline V gene has CDR1 LNHDA and CDR2 SQIVND (reference sequence). The CDR3 protein is CATSSRVSGNTIYF. The CDR3, as DNA: TGTGCCACCTCGAGTCGAGTCTCTGGAAACACCATATATTTT.

This chain uses TRBV9 with TRBJ2-7; possibly TRBD2 for D (5 bases). Trimming cost V 0 bases and J 4 bases, with 14 bases left between them. Germline V gene sequence: CDR1 SGDLS, CDR2 YYNGEE. The length of the CDR3 is 15 residues. The CDR3 DNA reads TGTGCCAGCAGCGTAGCCGGGTCTGAGGGTTACGAGCAGTACTTC. Amino acids: CASSVAGSEGYEQYF.

V and J are TRBV6-1 and TRBJ2-3; no clear D gene. Trimming pared 4 bases from V and 6 bases from J, leaving 8 bases between. CDR3 length: 12 residues. Per germline, CDR1 MNHNS and CDR2 SASEGT. CDR3 sequence reads: CASSVMRDTQYF. CDR3 DNA sequence: TGTGCCAGCAGTGTGATGAGGGATACGCAGTATTTT.

This clone was seen only a few times. A junction boundary mismatches the germline segment, possibly from a read error. The chain employs TRBV7-7 and TRBJ2-7; D possibly corresponds to TRBD1 (5 bases). Germline V lookup: CDR1 SSHAT, CDR2 FNYEAQ (reference sequence). The CDR3 totals 13 residues. The CDR3 loop is CASSLDFHREQYF. As DNA, the CDR3 is TGTGCTAGCAGTTTAGACTTCCACAGGGAGCAGTACTTC.

The table lists this clone with a few counts. CDR3 region: CASSRSSGANVLTF. CDR3 sequence (DNA): TGTGCCAGCAGCCGTAGCTCTGGGGCCAACGTCCTGACTTTC. The gene calls are TRBV27 and TRBJ2-6; D gene uncertain. The CDR3 covers 14 residues. Germline-derived CDR1 and CDR2 are MNHEY and SMNVEV (reference sequence). Trimming pared 6 bases from V and 0 bases from J, leaving 6 bases between.

The chain has TRBV18 and TRBJ1-1; D might be TRBD1 (6 bases). Trimming removed 4 bases from V and 5 bases from J, with 14 bases in between. There are 14 residues in the CDR3. CDR1 and CDR2 from the germline V gene are KGHSH and LQKENI. CDR3 in DNA: TGTGCCAGCTCACGGGGGGGCGCGGGGACTGAAGCTTTCTTT. This sequence encodes CASSRGGAGTEAFF.

The CDR3 DNA is TGTGCCAGCAGTGACGGGTCTCCAACTAATGAAAAACTGTTTTTT. It encodes CASSDGSPTNEKLFF. This sequence joins TRBV2 and TRBJ1-4; unclear D gene. V was pared by 3 bases and J by 0 bases, with 8 bases between. The CDR3 spans 15 residues. Germline V gives CDR1 SNHLY, CDR2 FYNNEI.

The chain joins TRBV7-9 to TRBJ2-7; 7 positions match TRBD2. From germline, CDR1 is SEHNR and CDR2 FQNEAQ (reference sequence). V shed 6 bases, J shed 3 bases, and the junction held 8 bases outside the gene matches. The CDR3 is made up of 14 amino acids. Here the CDR3 reads CASSPGLPFYEQYF. DNA of the CDR3: TGTGCCAGCAGTCCGGGACTACCCTTCTACGAGCAGTACTTC.

V gene TRBV28 combines with J gene TRBJ1-5; possibly TRBD1 for D (5 bases). CDR3 length: 15 residues. In germline, CDR1 is MDHEN, CDR2 SYDVKM. The ends were cut back, 3 bases at V and 3 bases at J, with 12 bases in the middle. CDR3 in amino acids: CASSLSGQVNQPQHF. In nucleotides, the CDR3 is TGTGCCAGCAGTTTGTCAGGGCAGGTCAATCAGCCCCAGCATTTT.

The rearrangement uses TRBV29-1 and TRBJ1-2; D unresolved. The CDR3 has 12 residues. V was trimmed by 6 bases and J by 1 base, leaving 9 bases between them. Germline values: CDR1 SQVTM, CDR2 ANQGSEA. Here the CDR3 reads CSVLFSNYGYTF. Written as DNA, the CDR3 is TGCAGCGTATTATTCAGTAACTATGGCTACACCTTC. Based on the CDR3 plus reference TRBV29-1 and TRBJ1-2, the full variable domain is SAVISQKPSRDICQRGTSLTIQCQVDSQVTMMFWYRQQPGQSLTLIATANQGSEATYESGFVIDKFPISRPNLTFSTLTVSNMSPEDSSIYLCSVLFSNYGYTFGSGTRLTVV.

Note on this clone: Distinct nucleotide sequences in the sample also encode this CDR3. The chain joins TRBV4-1 to TRBJ2-7; 13 bases align to TRBD2. The V segment lost 0 bases and the J segment 0 bases; nucleotides outside the gene matches: 8. This CDR3 has 19 amino acids. Germline lookup yields CDR1 MGHRA and CDR2 YSYEKL. The CDR3 region has the DNA TGCGCCAGCAGCCAAGAAGGGCCCACTAGCGGGGGGGACTCCTACGAGCAGTACTTC. Translation gives CASSQEGPTSGGDSYEQYF.

The chain employs TRBV5-1 and TRBJ1-6, with TRBD1 matching 12 bases. CDR1 is SGHRS, CDR2 YFSETQ, per germline. The CDR3 length is 16 residues. V dropped 4 bases and J dropped 10; count of bases not matched to a gene: 9. The CDR3 nucleotides are TGCGCCAGCAGCGCCTCCGGGACAGGGGGCGGATCACCCCTCCACTTT. Translating it yields CASSASGTGGGSPLHF.

The V and J genes are TRBV5-1 and TRBJ1-2, with 9 bases aligning to TRBD1. Losses at the gene ends were 5 bases for V and 7 bases for J; bases not matched to a gene: 6. The length of the CDR3 is 13 residues. Germline V gene sequence: CDR1 SGHRS, CDR2 YFSETQ. The CDR3 DNA sequence: TGCGCCAGCAGGCAAACAGGGGGCCTTGGCTACACCTTC. Translation gives CASRQTGGLGYTF.

This chain uses TRBV4-3 with TRBJ2-7, with TRBD2 matching over 13 bases. This CDR3 is 16 amino acids long. Losses at the gene ends were 1 base for V and 0 bases for J; bases not matched to a gene: 0. CDR1 and CDR2 from the germline V gene are LGHNA and YSLEER. The CDR3 here is CASSQGTSGSSYEQYF. Here the CDR3 DNA reads TGCGCCAGCAGCCAAGGGACTAGCGGGAGCTCCTACGAGCAGTACTTC.